The present entry profiles one T cell receptor (beta chain) with its context. Its antigen is unknown. The authors prepared the TCRbeta library with unique molecular identifiers. TCRdb analysed the PCR reads with MiXCR anew, one entry per CDR3 protein. Here the sample spans about 1,000,000 distinct CDR3 sequences, around 30% being singletons. The data were obtained in a study of T-cell reconstitution after alpha-beta-depleted transplantation in children. CDR1 is DFQATT, CDR2 SNEGSKA, per germline (reference sequence). The CDR3 has 13 residues. V shed 2 bases and J shed 7 bases, with 14 bases lying between them. Regarding the study as a whole: Recipient T cells and thymic progenitors that survived gave rise to the high TCRbeta diversity observed at day 60 in some patients. As was reported, about two months after transplant, alpha-beta T cells came from several hundred expanded graft clones. One year post-transplant, T-cell counts and diversity were largely derived from T cells produced anew.

The material sequenced was PBMCs, mostly from graft donor cells, taken 360 days after TCRalphabeta/CD19-depleted stem cell transplant. The sequence derives from a boy in the first two years of life who had a stem cell transplant for SCID, so the T cells may come from the graft donor. The V and J genes are TRBV20-1 and TRBJ1-2; D call uncertain. The CDR3 here is CSARYGQVLGYTF. The CDR3 DNA sequence: TGCAGTGCTAGATACGGGCAAGTACTTGGCTACACCTTC.